The 21 T cell receptor beta chains reported below all come from one sample, sequenced in a study of T cells in Graves' hyperthyroidism and ophthalmopathy. RNA transcripts provided the source from which TCR beta CDR3 regions were amplified. TCR CDR3 regions were first amplified by RT-PCR with HTBI primers. TCRdb passed the multiplex PCR reads through MiXCR, listing each CDR3 protein once. The table has about 640,000 distinct CDR3 sequences, 14% seen once. Sequencing was done on a sample of blood. Source of these receptors: a woman between 50 and 59 years old with Graves' ophthalmopathy.

This clonotype was counted at least ten times. V is TRBV28 and J is TRBJ2-7; 9 bases map to TRBD1. Looked up from germline, CDR1 is MDHEN and CDR2 is SYDVKM. Losses at the gene ends were 4 bases for V and 4 bases for J; bases not matched to a gene: 14. This CDR3 spans 17 amino acids. The CDR3 region is CASSWGAPGQGNYEQYF. The CDR3 coding sequence is TGTGCCAGCAGTTGGGGGGCCCCGGGACAGGGTAATTACGAGCAGTACTTC.

This chain joins TRBV7-2 and TRBJ1-1; D possibly corresponds to TRBD1 (6 bases). The V end was cut by 5 bases, the J end by 10 bases, with 23 bases between. This CDR3 contains 15 residues. Germline values: CDR1 SGHTA, CDR2 FQGNSA. CDR3 protein: CASSPEQGFKLAAFF. CDR3 DNA sequence: TGTGCCAGCAGCCCCGAACAGGGATTTAAGCTAGCAGCTTTCTTT. The full variable domain, rest sourced from reference TRBV7-2 and TRBJ1-1, is GAGVSQSPSNKVTEKGKDVELRCDPISGHTALYWYRQSLGQGLEFLIYFQGNSAPDKSGLPSDRFSAERTGGSVSTLTIQRTQQEDSAVYLCASSPEQGFKLAAFFGQGTRLTVV.

This clonotype was seen only a few times. CDR3: CATRNPDGMNTEAFF. The CDR3, as DNA: TGTGCCACCAGAAATCCGGACGGAATGAACACTGAAGCTTTCTTT. The V gene is TRBV15, the J gene TRBJ1-1, with unresolved D. The CDR3 has 15 amino acids. Germline values: CDR1 LNHNV, CDR2 YYDKDF (reference sequence). With 6 bases removed from V and 0 bases from J, the gap between germline ends came to 14 bases.

This clonotype has more than one count but fewer than ten. The chain employs TRBV29-1 and TRBJ2-1, with TRBD1 matching 8 bases. CDR1 is SQVTM and CDR2 is ANQGSEA in the germline V gene. The CDR3 loop spans 16 amino acids. V lost 4 bases and J lost 3; bases outside the gene matches: 11. Here the CDR3 reads CSVVPPGQALYNEQFF. Written as DNA, the CDR3 is TGCAGCGTTGTACCTCCGGGACAGGCCCTCTACAATGAGCAGTTCTTC.

The chain uses TRBV25-1 and TRBJ1-1; the D gene is possibly TRBD1 (5 bases). This CDR3 has 15 residues. Germline assignment: CDR1 MGHDK and CDR2 SYGVNS. The ends were cut back, 3 bases at V and 5 bases at J, with 16 bases in the middle. The CDR3 here is CASSDRAIGATEAFF. The CDR3 region has the DNA TGTGCCAGCAGTGATCGAGCGATAGGGGCTACTGAAGCTTTCTTT. The whole variable domain, filled in from reference TRBV25-1 and TRBJ1-1, reads EADIYQTPRYLVIGTGKKITLECSQTMGHDKMYWYQQDPGMELHLIHYSYGVNSTEKGDLSSESTVSRIRTEHFPLTLESARPSHTSQYLCASSDRAIGATEAFFGQGTRLTVV.

The chain recombines TRBV6-1 with TRBJ2-2; unclear D gene. V shed 6 bases and J shed 3 bases, with 5 bases lying between them. Germline CDR1 and CDR2: MNHNS and SASEGT. The CDR3 totals 12 residues. The CDR3 nucleotides are TGTGCCAGCAGGTGGTACACCGGGGAGCTGTTTTTT. It codes for CASRWYTGELFF.

This clonotype appeared many times. V is TRBV6-1 and J is TRBJ2-7; possible D gene TRBD1, 6 bases. CDR3 length: 17 residues. V was trimmed by 5 bases and J by 2 bases, leaving 22 bases between them. Germline CDR1 reads MNHNS; CDR2 reads SASEGT. For the CDR3, the DNA is TGTGCCAGCAGTAGACCTCACAGGGAGACTATAACCTACGAGCAGTACTTC. Translated, it gives CASSRPHRETITYEQYF.

This clonotype showed up many times. The chain uses TRBV13 and TRBJ2-4, with TRBD2 identical over 8 bases. CDR3 length equals 14 residues. Unmatched junction bases numbered 6, after V lost 5 bases and J lost 6 bases. Germline lookup yields CDR1 PRHDT and CDR2 FYEKMQ (reference sequence). The CDR3 region has the DNA TGTGCCAGCAGCCTGGGACTAGACACAAACATTCAGTACTTC. Translated, it gives CASSLGLDTNIQYF.

The sample holds many counts of this clonotype. The chain carries TRBV18 and TRBJ1-1; perhaps TRBD1 as D (6 bases). The CDR3 extends over 16 amino acids. Germline loops: CDR1 KGHSH, CDR2 LQKENI. V was pared by 2 bases and J by 1 base, with 14 bases between. The CDR3 nucleotides are TGTGCCAGCTCACCATGGGCAGGGGCACAGAACACTGAAGCTTTCTTT. Its protein product is CASSPWAGAQNTEAFF.

This clonotype was detected many times. This chain connects TRBV20-1 to TRBJ2-7; a possible D gene is TRBD1 (6 bases). CDR3 length equals 13 residues. Germline V CDR1 and CDR2: DFQATT, SNEGSKA (reference sequence). Trimming pared 3 bases from V and 3 bases from J, leaving 12 bases between. CDR3 coding DNA: TGCAGTGCTAGTGCAGGGGATATCTACGAGCAGTACTTC. Amino acids: CSASAGDIYEQYF.

This clonotype was seen at least ten times. The chain links TRBV28 to TRBJ1-2; D gene ambiguous. CDR3 length: 13 residues. Trimming stripped 0 bases from V and 6 bases from J, with 8 bases between. CDR1 MDHEN and CDR2 SYDVKM come from the germline V gene. The CDR3: CASSLWEEDGYTF. In DNA, the CDR3 is TGTGCCAGCAGTTTATGGGAAGAGGATGGCTACACCTTC.

Regarding this clonotype: A much larger clone differs from this one at a single base, so this may be a read error. The V gene is TRBV6-2 or TRBV6-3, the J gene TRBJ1-6, with a weak D call TRBD1 (5 bases). Germline-derived CDR1 and CDR2 are MNHEY and SVGEGT. This CDR3 region has 15 residues. The CDR3 spells CASSYSSGHNSPLYF. DNA of the CDR3: TGTGCCAGCAGTTACTCTTCAGGGCACAATTCACCCCTCTACTTT.

Only a few counts were recorded for this clonotype. A much larger clone differs by one base, so this may be a read error. V is TRBV30 and J is TRBJ1-6; D may be TRBD1 (6 bases). CDR1 and CDR2 from the germline V gene are GTSNPN and SVGIG (reference sequence). The CDR3 runs to 13 residues. With 1 base removed from V and 5 bases from J, the gap between germline ends came to 6 bases. The CDR3 coding sequence is TGTGCCTGGAGTGGGACAGATAATTCACCCCTCCACTTT. It yields the protein CAWSGTDNSPLHF.

The rearrangement uses TRBV10-3 and TRBJ2-1, with 9 bases aligning to TRBD2. CDR3 length: 18 amino acids. Looked up from germline, CDR1 is ENHRY and CDR2 is SYGVKD. Losses at the gene ends were 3 bases for V and 0 bases for J; bases not matched to a gene: 9. CDR3 bases: TGTGCCATCAGTGAAGCGCGCGGGAGGGGAAACTCCTACAATGAGCAGTTCTTC. Amino acid sequence: CAISEARGRGNSYNEQFF.

This clonotype has at least ten counts. V gene TRBV7-2 combines with J gene TRBJ2-5; 7 bases agree with TRBD2. The CDR3 has 14 residues. V shed 2 bases, J shed 4 bases, and the junction held 4 bases outside the gene matches. CDR1 is SGHTA and CDR2 is FQGNSA in the germline V gene. CDR3 sequence reads: CASSLWAGVETQYF. In DNA, the CDR3 is TGTGCCAGCAGCTTATGGGCGGGAGTAGAGACCCAGTACTTC.

The V gene is TRBV4-1, the J gene TRBJ2-1, with unresolved D. CDR1 is MGHRA and CDR2 is YSYEKL in the germline V gene. The CDR3 is made up of 14 amino acids. The V end lost 4 bases, the J end lost 10 bases, and 17 bases lay between the germline ends. The CDR3 coding sequence is TGCGCCAGCAGCCGTGTCGGGTACTCGGACGAGCAGTTCTTC. Amino acids: CASSRVGYSDEQFF.

The chain combines TRBV9 with TRBJ2-7; maybe TRBD2 (7 bases). The CDR3 is 16 residues long. Trimming took off 4 bases at V and 4 bases at J, with 21 bases between the two ends. Germline V CDR1 and CDR2: SGDLS, YYNGEE. The DNA of the CDR3 is TGTGCCAGCAGCCAGGGAGGGGGTCAGGGAGGTTACGAGCAGTACTTC. Protein product: CASSQGGGQGGYEQYF.

This clonotype occurred many times. The V gene is TRBV7-3, the J gene TRBJ2-1; D is unclear. The CDR3 contains 18 residues. Trimming pared 0 bases from V and 6 bases from J, leaving 21 bases between. CDR1 is SGHTA, CDR2 FQGTGA, per germline. The CDR3 DNA reads TGTGCCAGCAGCTTAACTAGTTTCTGGACCGACAACCCCAATGAGCAGTTCTTC. As protein: CASSLTSFWTDNPNEQFF.

This clonotype showed up many times. The chain has TRBV12-3 or TRBV12-4 and TRBJ1-6; D is unresolved. Trimming stripped 6 bases from V and 1 base from J, with 7 bases between. The CDR3 totals 14 residues. CDR3 protein: CASSLSSYNSPLHF. CDR3 sequence (DNA): TGTGCCAGCAGCTTATCGTCCTATAATTCACCCCTCCACTTT.

This clonotype was counted only a few times. The rearrangement links TRBV14 to TRBJ2-3; D gene uncertain. The germline gives CDR1 SGHDN, CDR2 FVKESK. This CDR3 contains 14 residues. Trimming shortened V by 1 base and J by 5 bases, and 10 bases separated the two germline ends. As DNA, the CDR3 is TGTGCCAGCAGCCAAGTTAGGTTCGGAGATACGCAGTATTTT. Amino acids: CASSQVRFGDTQYF. Variable domain in full (rest from reference TRBV14 and TRBJ2-3): EAGVTQFPSHSVIEKGQTVTLRCDPISGHDNLYWYRRVMGKEIKFLLHFVKESKQDESGMPNNRFLAERTGGTYSTLKVQPAELEDSGVYFCASSQVRFGDTQYFGPGTRLTVL.

This clonotype was seen many times. The CDR3 is CASSLIRGYEQYF. For the CDR3, the DNA is TGTGCCAGCAGTTTAATTCGGGGGTACGAGCAGTACTTC. The chain joins TRBV28 to TRBJ2-7, with a tentative D call TRBD2 (6 bases). Germline V gives CDR1 MDHEN, CDR2 SYDVKM. CDR3 length: 13 amino acids. Trimming stripped 2 bases from V and 4 bases from J, with 9 bases between.